This note documents a single T cell receptor (beta chain) sequence. What it binds is not known. Since a much larger clone is just one base distant, this may be a read error. The record originates from a study of T cell repertoires in cytomegalovirus infection. Study at large: Based on public TCR beta signatures, there were indications of CMV infection and of a matching HLA type.

TCRdb used MiXCR to reprocess the reads, holding one entry per CDR3 protein. The sample includes 65,000 to 85,000 distinct CDR3 sequences, about 29% of them seen just once. This specimen was CD8+ T cells from cultured PBMCs, taken from culture after CMV antigen stimulation. The receptor was isolated from a human donor in good health (CMV status not recorded). Some clones in this sample may be carry-over from other donors' samples.

The CDR3 sequence: CASSLELTGNSPLHF. Here the CDR3 DNA reads TGTGCCAGCAGCTTAGAGCTGACAGGGAATTCACCCCTCCACTTT. V is TRBV7-2 and J is TRBJ1-6; 7 bases align to TRBD1. The germline gives CDR1 SGHTA, CDR2 FQGNSA. With V trimmed by 1 base and J by 7 bases, 4 bases remained unmatched. The CDR3 spans 15 residues. The complete variable domain, with remaining parts taken from reference TRBV7-2 and TRBJ1-6, reads GAGVSQSPSNKVTEKGKDVELRCDPISGHTALYWYRQSLGQGLEFLIYFQGNSAPDKSGLPSDRFSAERTGGSVSTLTIQRTQQEDSAVYLCASSLELTGNSPLHFGNGTRLTVT.